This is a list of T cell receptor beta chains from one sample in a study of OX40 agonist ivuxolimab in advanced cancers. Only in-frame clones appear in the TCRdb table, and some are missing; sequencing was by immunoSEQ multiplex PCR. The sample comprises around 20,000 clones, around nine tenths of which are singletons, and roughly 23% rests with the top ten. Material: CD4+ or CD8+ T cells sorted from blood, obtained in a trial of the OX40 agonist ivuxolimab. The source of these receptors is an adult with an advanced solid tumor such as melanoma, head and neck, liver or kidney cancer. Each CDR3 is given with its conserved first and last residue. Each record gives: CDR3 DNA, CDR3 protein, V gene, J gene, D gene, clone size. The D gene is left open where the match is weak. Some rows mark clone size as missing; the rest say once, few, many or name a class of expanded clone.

cdr3_nt: TGTGCCAGCAGCTTAAGCCGAGCGGGAGGGTCTGGCACCGGGGAGCTGTTTTTT; cdr3_aa: CASSLSRAGGSGTGELFF; v_call: TRBV13; j_call: TRBJ2-2; d_call: TRBD2; clone_size: few
cdr3_nt: TGTGCCAGCAGTGAGATATGGTCAGGGGTTCTTGAAAAACTGTTTTTT; cdr3_aa: CASSEIWSGVLEKLFF; v_call: TRBV2; j_call: TRBJ1-4; d_call: .; clone_size: .
cdr3_nt: TGTGCCAGCAGTCAAAGACTAGCGGGAGGGCCGGTTGAGACCCAGTACTTC; cdr3_aa: CASSQRLAGGPVETQYF; v_call: TRBV7-6; j_call: TRBJ2-5; d_call: TRBD2; clone_size: .
cdr3_nt: TGCGCCAGCAGCCAAGAGAGTGTCAGGGTTTACGAGCAGTACTTC; cdr3_aa: CASSQESVRVYEQYF; v_call: TRBV4-3; j_call: TRBJ2-7; d_call: .; clone_size: .
cdr3_nt: TGCAGCGTTGAAGATGGGCGGACAGGGGACTCCTACGAGCAGTACTTC; cdr3_aa: CSVEDGRTGDSYEQYF; v_call: TRBV29-1; j_call: TRBJ2-7; d_call: TRBD1; clone_size: .
cdr3_nt: TGTGCCAGCAGTTTCCGGCAATATCAGCCCCAGCATTTT; cdr3_aa: CASSFRQYQPQHF; v_call: TRBV28; j_call: TRBJ1-5; d_call: .; clone_size: .
cdr3_nt: TGTGCCAGCAGCGGATCCGGGACTAGCTATTTCCACGAGCAGTACTTC; cdr3_aa: CASSGSGTSYFHEQYF; v_call: TRBV9; j_call: TRBJ2-7; d_call: TRBD2; clone_size: .
cdr3_nt: TGTGCCAGCAGCGAAACTAGTGTCCACGAGCAGTACTTC; cdr3_aa: CASSETSVHEQYF; v_call: TRBV7-2; j_call: TRBJ2-7; d_call: .; clone_size: .
cdr3_nt: TGTGCCAGCAGTTACGAGGGGGCGCGTCACCGGGGAGCTGTTTTT; cdr3_aa: CASSYEGARHRGAVF; v_call: TRBV6-7; j_call: TRBJ2-2; d_call: TRBD1; clone_size: .
cdr3_nt: TGCAGTGCTACTTGGGGCGAGCAGTACTTC; cdr3_aa: CSATWGEQYF; v_call: TRBV20-1; j_call: TRBJ2-7; d_call: .; clone_size: .
cdr3_nt: TGTGCCAGCAGCTTATTCGCTAGCGGTCGCACAGATACGCAGTATTTT; cdr3_aa: CASSLFASGRTDTQYF; v_call: TRBV7-2; j_call: TRBJ2-3; d_call: TRBD2; clone_size: .
cdr3_nt: TGTGCCAGCAGTTACACCCAGGACAGGAATGAAAAACTGTTTTTT; cdr3_aa: CASSYTQDRNEKLFF; v_call: TRBV6-5; j_call: TRBJ1-4; d_call: TRBD1; clone_size: .
cdr3_nt: TGCGCCAGCAGCCTCAAGGGGGGTACTCGGACAGATACGCAGTATTTT; cdr3_aa: CASSLKGGTRTDTQYF; v_call: TRBV4-1; j_call: TRBJ2-3; d_call: .; clone_size: .
cdr3_nt: TGCGCCAGCAGCCAAGATAAGCGGGAGGGCCGTGAGCAGTTCTTC; cdr3_aa: CASSQDKREGREQFF; v_call: TRBV4-1; j_call: TRBJ2-1; d_call: TRBD2; clone_size: .
cdr3_nt: TGTGCCAGTAGTATAATTAGGGAAAGGGGCGATGAAAAACTGTTTTTT; cdr3_aa: CASSIIRERGDEKLFF; v_call: TRBV19; j_call: TRBJ1-4; d_call: .; clone_size: .
cdr3_nt: TGTGCCAGCAGCTTAGGTAATCAGCCCCAGCATTTT; cdr3_aa: CASSLGNQPQHF; v_call: TRBV7-9; j_call: TRBJ1-5; d_call: .; clone_size: .
cdr3_nt: TGTGCCAGCAGCTTGGTGGGACAGGGTCTCTCCTACGAGCAGTACTTC; cdr3_aa: CASSLVGQGLSYEQYF; v_call: TRBV7-2; j_call: TRBJ2-7; d_call: TRBD1; clone_size: .
cdr3_nt: TGTGCCAGTAGTATCTGGGGGAAGAGCAATCAGCCCCAGCATTTT; cdr3_aa: CASSIWGKSNQPQHF; v_call: TRBV19; j_call: TRBJ1-5; d_call: .; clone_size: .
cdr3_nt: TGTGCCAGCAGCGGATCAGGGGTTCAAGAGACCCAGTACTTC; cdr3_aa: CASSGSGVQETQYF; v_call: TRBV5-4; j_call: TRBJ2-5; d_call: .; clone_size: .
cdr3_nt: TGTGCCAGCAGTTTAAACATAGAGGCAGTTAATGATGAGCAGTTCTTC; cdr3_aa: CASSLNIEAVNDEQFF; v_call: TRBV27; j_call: TRBJ2-1; d_call: .; clone_size: .
cdr3_nt: TGTGCCAGCAGCCTGGCCATTTTCCGGGAGCGGGACACCTTATTCCCTTGCTACGAGCAGTACTTC; cdr3_aa: CASSLAIFRERDTLFPCYEQYF; v_call: TRBV14; j_call: TRBJ2-7; d_call: .; clone_size: .
cdr3_nt: TGTGCCAGCAGTAGCAGGGGGATTGGGAATCAGCCCCAGCATTTT; cdr3_aa: CASSSRGIGNQPQHF; v_call: TRBV6-5; j_call: TRBJ1-5; d_call: TRBD1; clone_size: .
cdr3_nt: TGTGCCAGCAGCGTAGAAGGGGTTCGAGAGACCCAGTACTTC; cdr3_aa: CASSVEGVRETQYF; v_call: TRBV9; j_call: TRBJ2-5; d_call: .; clone_size: .
cdr3_nt: TGTGCCAGCAGTTTCGACAGACAAGAGACCCAGTACTTC; cdr3_aa: CASSFDRQETQYF; v_call: TRBV28; j_call: TRBJ2-5; d_call: .; clone_size: medium-sized
cdr3_nt: TGTGCCAGCAGTGATTCTAGGGGCTACTATGGCTACACCTTC; cdr3_aa: CASSDSRGYYGYTF; v_call: TRBV6-5; j_call: TRBJ1-2; d_call: .; clone_size: .
cdr3_nt: TGTGCCAGCAGCTTAGGACAGGAAACGGTTTCCTACGAGCAGTACTTC; cdr3_aa: CASSLGQETVSYEQYF; v_call: TRBV5-6; j_call: TRBJ2-7; d_call: TRBD1; clone_size: .
cdr3_nt: TGCGCCAGCAGCCAAGGGACGGATTTGAACACTGAAGCTTTCTTT; cdr3_aa: CASSQGTDLNTEAFF; v_call: TRBV5-1; j_call: TRBJ1-1; d_call: .; clone_size: .
cdr3_nt: TGTGCCAGCAGCACCCAGGGGGTGAAAGAGGCTTTCTTT; cdr3_aa: CASSTQGVKEAFF; v_call: TRBV7-9; j_call: TRBJ1-1; d_call: TRBD1; clone_size: .
cdr3_nt: TGTGCCTGGAGTGTACTTTACGGAGTCTCCTACGAGCAGTACTTC; cdr3_aa: CAWSVLYGVSYEQYF; v_call: TRBV30; j_call: TRBJ2-7; d_call: .; clone_size: .
cdr3_nt: TGTGCCAGCTCACAGAGCTCCTACGAGCAGTACTTC; cdr3_aa: CASSQSSYEQYF; v_call: TRBV18; j_call: TRBJ2-7; d_call: .; clone_size: .
cdr3_nt: TGTGCCAGCAGCTTAGACAGAAGCTCCTACAATGAGCAGTTCTTC; cdr3_aa: CASSLDRSSYNEQFF; v_call: TRBV7-9; j_call: TRBJ2-1; d_call: .; clone_size: .
cdr3_nt: TGTGCCAGCAGCTCACTCGGGGGGGCCGGAAACACCATATATTTT; cdr3_aa: CASSSLGGAGNTIYF; v_call: TRBV7-9; j_call: TRBJ1-3; d_call: .; clone_size: .
cdr3_nt: TGTGCCAGCAGTGAATTCAAAAGGTACGAGCAGTACTTC; cdr3_aa: CASSEFKRYEQYF; v_call: TRBV6-5; j_call: TRBJ2-7; d_call: .; clone_size: .
cdr3_nt: TGTGCCAGCAGCGGTTGGACAGGGTCGAACACCGGGGAGCTGTTTTTT; cdr3_aa: CASSGWTGSNTGELFF; v_call: TRBV7-3; j_call: TRBJ2-2; d_call: TRBD1; clone_size: few
cdr3_nt: TGTGCCAGCAGTTTAACCGTCGGTGAGCAGTTCTTC; cdr3_aa: CASSLTVGEQFF; v_call: TRBV27; j_call: TRBJ2-1; d_call: .; clone_size: once
cdr3_nt: TGTGCCACCAGCAGAGACCCCCGGGACAGGGGGCTTTCACCCCTCCACTTT; cdr3_aa: CATSRDPRDRGLSPLHF; v_call: TRBV15; j_call: TRBJ1-6; d_call: TRBD1; clone_size: once
cdr3_nt: TGCGCCAGCAGCCAAGATGCCACGACCGGGGAGCTGTTTTTT; cdr3_aa: CASSQDATTGELFF; v_call: TRBV4-3; j_call: TRBJ2-2; d_call: .; clone_size: .
cdr3_nt: TGCGCCAGCAGCCGAGAAAACCGGGACGAGACCTACGAGCAGTACTTC; cdr3_aa: CASSRENRDETYEQYF; v_call: TRBV4-1; j_call: TRBJ2-7; d_call: .; clone_size: .
cdr3_nt: TGTGCCTGGGGGTCGGGCAGGGAAGGGCACTACGAGCAGTACTTC; cdr3_aa: CAWGSGREGHYEQYF; v_call: TRBV30; j_call: TRBJ2-7; d_call: .; clone_size: once
cdr3_nt: TGCGCCAGCAGCCAAGATGCCTCCCGGCGCGGATCTGAAAAACTGTTTTTT; cdr3_aa: CASSQDASRRGSEKLFF; v_call: TRBV4-3; j_call: TRBJ1-4; d_call: .; clone_size: .
cdr3_nt: TGTGCCACCAGCAGAGATCGGTTCACCTACGAGCAGTACTTC; cdr3_aa: CATSRDRFTYEQYF; v_call: TRBV15; j_call: TRBJ2-7; d_call: .; clone_size: once
cdr3_nt: TGTGCCAGCAGTAAACCAGCGGGCCGGTCCTACAATGAGCAGTTCTTC; cdr3_aa: CASSKPAGRSYNEQFF; v_call: TRBV28; j_call: TRBJ2-1; d_call: .; clone_size: .
cdr3_nt: TGTGCCAGCAGCCAATCCGGCGGGAGCCACAATGAGCAGTTCTTC; cdr3_aa: CASSQSGGSHNEQFF; v_call: TRBV4-2; j_call: TRBJ2-1; d_call: TRBD2; clone_size: .
cdr3_nt: TGTGCCAGCAGGACAGGGTACGGCGGGTTCGACGGGGAGCTGTTTTTT; cdr3_aa: CASRTGYGGFDGELFF; v_call: TRBV7-9; j_call: TRBJ2-2; d_call: TRBD1; clone_size: .
cdr3_nt: TGCGCCAGCAGCCCAGGGGTGACCGGGGAGCTGTTTTTT; cdr3_aa: CASSPGVTGELFF; v_call: TRBV4-3; j_call: TRBJ2-2; d_call: .; clone_size: .
cdr3_nt: TGTGCCAGCAGCCCCGGGGCAGGGGGCAAAGGGAACACTGAAGCTTTCTTT; cdr3_aa: CASSPGAGGKGNTEAFF; v_call: TRBV11-3; j_call: TRBJ1-1; d_call: TRBD1; clone_size: .
cdr3_nt: TGCAGCGTGGACTACAACGGGCTCGAAGCTTTCTTT; cdr3_aa: CSVDYNGLEAFF; v_call: TRBV29-1; j_call: TRBJ1-1; d_call: .; clone_size: .
cdr3_nt: TGTGCCAGCACGGTTATGAACACTGAAGCTTTCTTT; cdr3_aa: CASTVMNTEAFF; v_call: TRBV28; j_call: TRBJ1-1; d_call: .; clone_size: .
cdr3_nt: TGTGCCATCAGAGCTACGAGCTCCTACAATGAGCAGTTCTTC; cdr3_aa: CAIRATSSYNEQFF; v_call: TRBV10-3; j_call: TRBJ2-1; d_call: .; clone_size: .
cdr3_nt: TGTGCCAGCAGCATCACAGGGAATTGGCAGCCCCAGCATTTT; cdr3_aa: CASSITGNWQPQHF; v_call: TRBV5-6; j_call: TRBJ1-5; d_call: .; clone_size: .
cdr3_nt: TGCGCCAGCAGCCACCGGGACAGCTATGGCTACACCTTC; cdr3_aa: CASSHRDSYGYTF; v_call: TRBV4-1; j_call: TRBJ1-2; d_call: TRBD1; clone_size: .
cdr3_nt: TGTGCCAGTAATCTAGCGGGAGGGCCTAACGAGCAGTACTTC; cdr3_aa: CASNLAGGPNEQYF; v_call: TRBV19; j_call: TRBJ2-7; d_call: TRBD2; clone_size: .
cdr3_nt: TGCAGCGTTGCTGGGGCCAACGTCCTGACTTTC; cdr3_aa: CSVAGANVLTF; v_call: TRBV29-1; j_call: TRBJ2-6; d_call: .; clone_size: .
cdr3_nt: TGTGCCACCGGTAGCCGGAGCTCCTACAATGAGCAGTTCTTC; cdr3_aa: CATGSRSSYNEQFF; v_call: TRBV15; j_call: TRBJ2-1; d_call: .; clone_size: once
cdr3_nt: TGTGCCAGCAGCTTGGCCACAGGGTGGGGGACAGATACGCAGTATTTT; cdr3_aa: CASSLATGWGTDTQYF; v_call: TRBV5-6; j_call: TRBJ2-3; d_call: .; clone_size: few
cdr3_nt: TGTGCCAGCAAGGACAGGGTGTTCAATGAGCAGTTCTTC; cdr3_aa: CASKDRVFNEQFF; v_call: TRBV27; j_call: TRBJ2-1; d_call: TRBD1; clone_size: few
cdr3_nt: TGTGCCAGCAGCTTGGGATCGGGTACTGAAGCTTTCTTT; cdr3_aa: CASSLGSGTEAFF; v_call: TRBV5-6; j_call: TRBJ1-1; d_call: .; clone_size: .
cdr3_nt: TGTGCCAGCAGCGAGGACAGGGCGAACGACAATGAGCAGTTCTTC; cdr3_aa: CASSEDRANDNEQFF; v_call: TRBV13; j_call: TRBJ2-1; d_call: TRBD1; clone_size: .
cdr3_nt: TGTGCCAGCAGCCCCCAAGGAGGGCAGCCCCAGCATTTT; cdr3_aa: CASSPQGGQPQHF; v_call: TRBV9; j_call: TRBJ1-5; d_call: .; clone_size: few
cdr3_nt: TGTGCCAGCACAGATTACACAGATACGCAGTATTTT; cdr3_aa: CASTDYTDTQYF; v_call: TRBV27; j_call: TRBJ2-3; d_call: .; clone_size: .